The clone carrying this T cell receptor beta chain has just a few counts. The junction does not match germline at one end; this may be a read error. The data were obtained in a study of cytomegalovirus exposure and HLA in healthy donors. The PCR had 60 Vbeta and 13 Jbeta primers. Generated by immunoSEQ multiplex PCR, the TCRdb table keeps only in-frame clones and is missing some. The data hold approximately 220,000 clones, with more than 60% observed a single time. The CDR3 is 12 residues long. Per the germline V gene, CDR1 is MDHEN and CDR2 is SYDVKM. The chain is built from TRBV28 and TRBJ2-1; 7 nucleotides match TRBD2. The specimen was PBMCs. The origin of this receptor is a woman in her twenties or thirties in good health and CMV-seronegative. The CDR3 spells CASSLSGTNRVF. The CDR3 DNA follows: TGTGCCAGCAGTTTATCCGGGACTAATAGAGTCTTC.